The 21 T cell receptor beta chains given below trace back to one sample, sequenced in a study of shared clonotypes between healthy human individuals. Sequencing used immunoSEQ multiplex PCR; TCRdb keeps in-frame clones, though not all of them. The sample consists of roughly 850,000 clones, 90% to 98% of them appearing once. As defined, naive CD8 cells were CD45RO-negative and positively selected for CCR7, with terminally differentiated effector memory CD45RA+ cells excluded. Sequencing used naive CD8+ T cells sorted from blood. The source is a man aged 30 to 45 in good health.

A single count supports this clone. The chain is built from TRBV6-5 and TRBJ1-1, with no clear D. Germline V lookup: CDR1 MNHEY, CDR2 SVGAGI. There are 13 residues in the CDR3. V shed 6 bases and J shed 0 bases, with 8 bases lying between them. In nucleotides, the CDR3 is TGTGCCAGCAGGGCCAGCATGAACACTGAAGCTTTCTTT. This codes for CASRASMNTEAFF.

CDR3 nucleotides: TGTGCCAGCAGTTTTGGCGTCCTAGCGGGAGGGAAAGAGACCCAGTACTTC. It encodes CASSFGVLAGGKETQYF. The V call is TRBV28, the J call TRBJ2-5; 12 bases agree with TRBD2. Germline loops: CDR1 MDHEN, CDR2 SYDVKM. CDR3 length equals 17 residues. The V segment lost 3 bases and the J segment 3 bases; nucleotides outside the gene matches: 8. The full variable domain, with the rest looked up from reference TRBV28 and TRBJ2-5, is DVKVTQSSRYLVKRTGEKVFLECVQDMDHENMFWYRQDPGLGLRLIYFSYDVKMKEKGDIPEGYSVSREKKERFSLILESASTNQTSMYLCASSFGVLAGGKETQYFGPGTRLLVL.

The chain is built from TRBV7-3 and TRBJ2-1, with TRBD2 identical over 11 bases. CDR3 size: 15 residues. Unmatched junction bases numbered 5, after V lost 3 bases and J lost 7 bases. Germline assignment: CDR1 SGHTA and CDR2 FQGTGA. CDR3 bases: TGTGCCAGCAGCTTCCTAGCGGGAGGCTTTAATGAGCAGTTCTTC. Translated, it gives CASSFLAGGFNEQFF.

The genes are TRBV5-1 and TRBJ2-7; TRBD2 agrees at 7 bases. Germline V gene lookup returns CDR1 SGHRS and CDR2 YFSETQ. Losses at the gene ends were 1 base for V and 4 bases for J; bases not matched to a gene: 8. This CDR3 has 15 residues. CDR3 coding DNA: TGCGCCAGCAGCTTGTTTCCGGGACTAACATACGAGCAGTACTTC. The encoded protein is CASSLFPGLTYEQYF.

The rearrangement uses TRBV29-1 and TRBJ2-1; weak D call: TRBD2 (5 bases). Trimming removed 4 bases from V and 7 bases from J, with 11 bases in between. From germline, CDR1 is SQVTM and CDR2 ANQGSEA. This CDR3 comprises 12 residues. The CDR3 DNA follows: TGCAGCGTTGCGGACTTACAGAATGAGCAGTTCTTC. Protein: CSVADLQNEQFF.

This chain uses TRBV7-9 with TRBJ2-1; D gene unclear. V lost 5 bases, J lost 4 bases, and 18 bases lay in between. Germline assignment: CDR1 SEHNR and CDR2 FQNEAQ (reference sequence). The CDR3 runs 16 residues. CDR3 nucleotides: TGTGCCAGCAGCCCCCCCAGCGCGGAGAGATACAATGAGCAGTTCTTC. Residues: CASSPPSAERYNEQFF.

The chain employs TRBV28 and TRBJ1-5; D remains unclear. Germline assignment: CDR1 MDHEN and CDR2 SYDVKM. The CDR3 consists of 15 residues. Trimming took 1 base from V and 0 from J, leaving 7 bases between them. CDR3 nucleotides: TGTGCCAGCAGTTTATACGGTAATAGCAATCAGCCCCAGCATTTT. Its translation is CASSLYGNSNQPQHF.

The V and J genes are TRBV27 and TRBJ2-7; D gene uncertain. This CDR3 comprises 12 residues. V lost 8 bases, J lost 7 bases, and 15 bases lay in between. Germline V CDR1 and CDR2: MNHEY, SMNVEV (reference sequence). Here the CDR3 reads CASGWALREQYF. The DNA for the CDR3 is TGTGCCAGCGGATGGGCCCTTAGAGAGCAGTACTTC.

This clone was detected only once. The chain recombines TRBV15 with TRBJ1-2; no definite D call. This CDR3 is built from 12 residues. Trimming took off 3 bases at V and 8 bases at J, with 10 bases between the two ends. Germline V lookup: CDR1 LNHNV, CDR2 YYDKDF (reference sequence). CDR3 DNA sequence: TGTGCCACCAGCAGTATCCGTCCCGGCTACACCTTC. This sequence encodes CATSSIRPGYTF. Together with reference TRBV15 and TRBJ1-2, the CDR3 gives the full variable domain: DAMVIQNPRYQVTQFGKPVTLSCSQTLNHNVMYWYQQKSSQAPKLLFHYYDKDFNNEADTPDNFQSRRPNTSFCFLDIRSPGLGDTAMYLCATSSIRPGYTFGSGTRLTVV.

The chain is built from TRBV6-5 and TRBJ2-2; weak D call: TRBD2 (6 bases). The CDR3 extends over 13 amino acids. Germline CDR1 reads MNHEY; CDR2 reads SVGAGI. V was cut by 6 bases and J by 6 bases, with 11 bases left in between. DNA for the CDR3: TGTGCCAGCAGAGACTCTAGCGCCGGGGAGCTGTTTTTT. Protein product: CASRDSSAGELFF.

This chain uses TRBV19 with TRBJ2-1; 11 bases fit TRBD2. V lost 5 bases to trimming and J lost 4 bases; unmatched junction nucleotides: 4. CDR3 length: 15 residues. Looked up from germline, CDR1 is LNHDA and CDR2 is SQIVND (reference sequence). The CDR3 region is CASSETSGVYNEQFF. DNA for the CDR3: TGTGCCAGTAGTGAGACTAGCGGGGTTTACAATGAGCAGTTCTTC. The full variable domain, in which reference TRBV19 and TRBJ2-1 provide the parts outside the CDR3, is DGGITQSPKYLFRKEGQNVTLSCEQNLNHDAMYWYRQDPGQGLRLIYYSQIVNDFQKGDIAEGYSVSREKKESFPLTVTSAQKNPTAFYLCASSETSGVYNEQFFGPGTRLTVL.

The chain uses TRBV10-3 and TRBJ2-7; D is possibly TRBD1 (6 bases). The CDR3 is 10 amino acids. Trimming removed 8 bases from V and 9 bases from J, with 11 bases in between. Looked up from germline, CDR1 is ENHRY and CDR2 is SYGVKD. The CDR3 coding sequence is TGTGCCATCGGGCAGGGGTGGCAGTACTTC. Translated: CAIGQGWQYF.

V and J are TRBV6-6 and TRBJ2-1; 14 bases agree with TRBD2. V shed 6 bases, J shed 7 bases, and the junction held 5 bases outside the gene matches. CDR1 is MNHNY and CDR2 is SVGAGI in the germline V gene (reference sequence). CDR3 length: 15 amino acids. The CDR3 spells CASRPGLAGVNEQFF. CDR3 sequence (DNA): TGTGCCAGCAGGCCGGGACTAGCGGGAGTAAATGAGCAGTTCTTC.

The chain links TRBV12-5 to TRBJ2-1; weak D call: TRBD2 (6 bases). This CDR3 contains 16 residues. Germline CDR1 and CDR2: LGHNT and FRNRAP. Trimming took off 4 bases at V and 8 bases at J, with 21 bases between the two ends. CDR3 amino acids: CASGSTAGKGGYEQFF. The DNA of the CDR3 is TGTGCTAGTGGTTCCACCGCGGGAAAAGGTGGATATGAGCAGTTCTTC.

The chain carries TRBV9 and TRBJ2-3, with a weak D call TRBD2 (5 bases). V was trimmed by 6 bases and J by 6 bases, leaving 17 bases between them. CDR3 size: 14 residues. The germline V gene has CDR1 SGDLS and CDR2 YYNGEE. CDR3 sequence (DNA): TGTGCCAGCAACTTGGAGAGGGAGTGGGATACGCAGTATTTT. Its translation is CASNLEREWDTQYF.

This clone has a single count. Other DNA sequences in the same sample also yield this CDR3. The rearrangement links TRBV5-4 to TRBJ2-7; 7 bases agree with TRBD1. Germline lookup yields CDR1 SGHNT and CDR2 YYREEE (reference sequence). V trimming: 2 bases; J trimming: 4 bases; junction bases outside the gene matches: 3. The CDR3 length is 13 residues. The CDR3 DNA is TGTGCCAGCAGCTTCGGGACAGCATACGAGCAGTACTTC. Translation gives CASSFGTAYEQYF.

The chain is built from TRBV9 and TRBJ1-2, with unresolved D. Germline V gene lookup returns CDR1 SGDLS and CDR2 YYNGEE. Trimming cost V 3 bases and J 3 bases, with 12 bases left between them. The CDR3 covers 14 residues. The CDR3 region has the DNA TGTGCCAGCAGCGCTCGCTCGGGGTACTATGGCTACACCTTC. Encoded protein: CASSARSGYYGYTF.

This chain joins TRBV7-2 and TRBJ2-7; no reliable D call. Trimming shortened V by 2 bases and J by 0 bases, and 5 bases separated the two germline ends. Germline V lookup: CDR1 SGHTA, CDR2 FQGNSA. The CDR3 contains 13 residues. CDR3 DNA sequence: TGTGCCAGCAGCTTAAGGGACTCCTACGAGCAGTACTTC. Its translation is CASSLRDSYEQYF.

Concerning this clone: Other DNA sequences in this sample translate to the same CDR3. The chain links TRBV27 to TRBJ2-7; unclear D gene. From germline, CDR1 is MNHEY and CDR2 SMNVEV (reference sequence). This CDR3 comprises 13 residues. Trimming removed 3 bases at V and 0 bases at J, with 6 bases between. CDR3 in DNA: TGTGCCAGCAGTTTCCAGGACTCCTACGAGCAGTACTTC. Encoded protein: CASSFQDSYEQYF.

This clone was detected a few times. Different DNA sequences within this sample yield the same CDR3. V and J are TRBV5-8 and TRBJ2-3, with TRBD2 matching over 10 bases. Trimming cost V 4 bases and J 1 base; bases outside gene matches: 3. Germline CDR1 and CDR2: SGHTS and YDEGEE. This CDR3 has 15 residues. DNA for the CDR3: TGTGCCAGCAGCCCCGGGACTAGCGGCACAGATACGCAGTATTTT. Amino acid sequence: CASSPGTSGTDTQYF.

The chain uses TRBV7-9 and TRBJ1-3; D is ambiguous. Germline-derived CDR1 and CDR2 are SEHNR and FQNEAQ (reference sequence). The CDR3 is 14 residues long. V dropped 2 bases and J dropped 1 base, with 6 bases sitting between them. CDR3 DNA: TGTGCCAGCAGCTTAAAAGGGTCTGGAAACACCATATATTTT. The encoded protein is CASSLKGSGNTIYF. The entire variable domain, with the rest obtained from reference TRBV7-9 and TRBJ1-3, is as follows: DTGVSQNPRHKITKRGQNVTFRCDPISEHNRLYWYRQTLGQGPEFLTYFQNEAQLEKSRLLSDRFSAERPKGSFSTLEIQRTEQGDSAMYLCASSLKGSGNTIYFGEGSWLTVV.